The sequence of this TCR beta chain was determined in a study of PD-L1 blockade in urothelial cancer. Germline V gives CDR1 SGDLS, CDR2 YYNGEE. CDR3 size: 16 residues. V was clipped by 2 bases and J by 8 bases; unmatched bases: 11. Here immunoSEQ multiplex PCR was the method, and the copy in TCRdb shows in-frame clones only, minus some. This table has more than 50,000 clones, 81% appearing once. Time point here: pretreatment peripheral blood. The sequence came from an older man with urothelial cancer. Sample: PBMCs, taken around atezolizumab (anti-PD-L1) treatment. This rearrangement joins TRBV9 to TRBJ2-1, with TRBD2 matching 9 bases. CDR3 bases: TGTGCCAGCAGCGTCCTCCGGCGGGAGGGCCTCGATGAGCAGTTCTTC. As protein: CASSVLRREGLDEQFF.